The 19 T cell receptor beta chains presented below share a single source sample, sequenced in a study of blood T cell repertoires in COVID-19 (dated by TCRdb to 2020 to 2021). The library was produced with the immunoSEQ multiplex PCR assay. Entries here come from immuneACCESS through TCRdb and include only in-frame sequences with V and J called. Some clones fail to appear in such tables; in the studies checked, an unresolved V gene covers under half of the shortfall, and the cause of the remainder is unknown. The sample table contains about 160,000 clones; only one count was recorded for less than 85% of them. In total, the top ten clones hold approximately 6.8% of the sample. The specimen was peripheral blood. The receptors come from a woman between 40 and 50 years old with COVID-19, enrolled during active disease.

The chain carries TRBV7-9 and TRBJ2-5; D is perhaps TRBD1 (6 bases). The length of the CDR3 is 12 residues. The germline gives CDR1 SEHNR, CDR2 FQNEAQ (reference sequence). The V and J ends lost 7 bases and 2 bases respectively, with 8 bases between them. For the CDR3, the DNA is TGTGCCAGCACCGGACAGCAAGAGACCCAGTACTTC. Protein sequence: CASTGQQETQYF.

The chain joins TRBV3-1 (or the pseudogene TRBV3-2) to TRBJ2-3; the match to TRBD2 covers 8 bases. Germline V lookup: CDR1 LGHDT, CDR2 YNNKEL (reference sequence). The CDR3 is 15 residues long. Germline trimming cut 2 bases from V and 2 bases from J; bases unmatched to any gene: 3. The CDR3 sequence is CASSQTSGITDTQYF. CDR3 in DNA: TGTGCCAGCAGCCAAACTAGCGGAATCACAGATACGCAGTATTTT.

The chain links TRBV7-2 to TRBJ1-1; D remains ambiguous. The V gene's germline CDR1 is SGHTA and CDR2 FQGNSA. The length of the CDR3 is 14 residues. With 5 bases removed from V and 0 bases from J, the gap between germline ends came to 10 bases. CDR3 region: CASSARGMNTEAFF. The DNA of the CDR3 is TGTGCCAGCAGCGCGCGGGGAATGAACACTGAAGCTTTCTTT.

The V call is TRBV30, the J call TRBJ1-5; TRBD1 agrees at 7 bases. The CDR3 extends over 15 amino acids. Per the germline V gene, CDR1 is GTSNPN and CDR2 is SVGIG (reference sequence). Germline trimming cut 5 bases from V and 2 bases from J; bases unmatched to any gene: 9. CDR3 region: CAWGRRQGRNQPQHF. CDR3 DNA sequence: TGTGCCTGGGGGCGTCGACAGGGCCGCAATCAGCCCCAGCATTTT.

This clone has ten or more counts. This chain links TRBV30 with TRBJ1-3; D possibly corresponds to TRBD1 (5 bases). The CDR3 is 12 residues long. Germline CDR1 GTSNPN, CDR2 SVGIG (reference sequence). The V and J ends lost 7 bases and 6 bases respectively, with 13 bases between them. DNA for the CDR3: TGTGCCTCGAGGCAGGGCGCAAACACCATATATTTT. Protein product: CASRQGANTIYF. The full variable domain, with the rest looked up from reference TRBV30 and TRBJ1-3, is SQTIHQWPATLVQPVGSPLSLECTVEGTSNPNLYWYRQAAGRGLQLLFYSVGIGQISSEVPQNLSASRPQDRQFILSSKKLLLSDSGFYLCASRQGANTIYFGEGSWLTVV.

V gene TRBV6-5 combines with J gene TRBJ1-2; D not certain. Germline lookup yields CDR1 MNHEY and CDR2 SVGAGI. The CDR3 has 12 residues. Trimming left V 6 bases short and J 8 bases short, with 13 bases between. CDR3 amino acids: CASRRIPEGYTF. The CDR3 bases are TGTGCCAGCAGGAGGATCCCCGAGGGCTACACCTTC.

The CDR3 is CASSQDRGREQYF. CDR3 coding DNA: TGTGCCAGCAGCCAGGACAGGGGGCGCGAGCAGTACTTC. The chain carries TRBV3-1 (or the pseudogene TRBV3-2) and TRBJ2-7, with 11 bases that match TRBD1. J was trimmed by 6 bases and V by 3 bases; bases with no gene match: 1. This CDR3 spans 13 amino acids. Germline loops: CDR1 LGHDT, CDR2 YNNKEL (reference sequence).

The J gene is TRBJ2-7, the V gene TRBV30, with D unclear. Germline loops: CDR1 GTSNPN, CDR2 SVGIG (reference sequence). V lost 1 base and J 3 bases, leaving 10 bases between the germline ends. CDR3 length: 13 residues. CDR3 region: CAWSAVPNYEQYF. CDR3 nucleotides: TGTGCCTGGAGTGCGGTTCCAAACTACGAGCAGTACTTC.

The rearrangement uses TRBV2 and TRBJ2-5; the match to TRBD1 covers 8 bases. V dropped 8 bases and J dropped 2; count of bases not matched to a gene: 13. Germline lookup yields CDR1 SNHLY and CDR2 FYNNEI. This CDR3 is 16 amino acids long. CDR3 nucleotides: TGTGCCAGCCTGGGGGCAGGGACAGGTCGACAAGAGACCCAGTACTTC. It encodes CASLGAGTGRQETQYF.

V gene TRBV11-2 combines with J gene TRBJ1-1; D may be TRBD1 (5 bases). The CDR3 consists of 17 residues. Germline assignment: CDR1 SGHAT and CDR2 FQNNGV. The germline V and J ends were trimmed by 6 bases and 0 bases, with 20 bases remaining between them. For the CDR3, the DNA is TGTGCCAGCAGTTCCCCCCGATGGGGCCACCTGAACACTGAAGCTTTCTTT. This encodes CASSSPRWGHLNTEAFF.

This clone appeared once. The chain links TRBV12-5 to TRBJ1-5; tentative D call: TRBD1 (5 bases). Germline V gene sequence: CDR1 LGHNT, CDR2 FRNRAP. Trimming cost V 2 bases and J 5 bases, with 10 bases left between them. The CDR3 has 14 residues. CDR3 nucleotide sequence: TGTGCTAGTGGTTTGCGACAGACAGATCAGCCCCAGCATTTT. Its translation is CASGLRQTDQPQHF.

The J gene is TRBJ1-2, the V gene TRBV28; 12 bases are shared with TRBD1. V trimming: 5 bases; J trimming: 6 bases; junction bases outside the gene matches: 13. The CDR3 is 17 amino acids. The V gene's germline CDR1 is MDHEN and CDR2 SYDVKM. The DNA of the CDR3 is TGTGCCAGCAGTCTAGAGGAGGGACAGGGGGCGAGAAATGGCTACACCTTC. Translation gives CASSLEEGQGARNGYTF.

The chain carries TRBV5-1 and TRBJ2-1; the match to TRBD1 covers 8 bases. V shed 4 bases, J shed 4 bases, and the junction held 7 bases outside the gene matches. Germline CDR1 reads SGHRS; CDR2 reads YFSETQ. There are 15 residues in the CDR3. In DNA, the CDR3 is TGCGCCAGCAGCCCGTGGACAGGGTATTACAATGAGCAGTTCTTC. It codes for CASSPWTGYYNEQFF.

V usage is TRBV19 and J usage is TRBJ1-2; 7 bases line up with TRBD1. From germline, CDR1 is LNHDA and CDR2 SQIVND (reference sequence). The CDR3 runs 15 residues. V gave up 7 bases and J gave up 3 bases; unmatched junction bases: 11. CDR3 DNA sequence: TGTGCCAGTACGCCCCTAACAGGGGCGGACTATGGCTACACCTTC. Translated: CASTPLTGADYGYTF.

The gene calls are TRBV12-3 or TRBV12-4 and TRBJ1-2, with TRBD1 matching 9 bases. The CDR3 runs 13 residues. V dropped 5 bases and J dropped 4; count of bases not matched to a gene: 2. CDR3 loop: CASSGTGFYGYTF. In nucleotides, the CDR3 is TGTGCCAGCAGTGGGACAGGGTTCTATGGCTACACCTTC.

The CDR3 DNA follows: TGTGCCAGCCGACCCCCAGGTAGGGGGACCGGGGAGCTGTTTTTT. Translating gives CASRPPGRGTGELFF. The rearrangement uses TRBV27 and TRBJ2-2, with a possible D match to TRBD1 (6 bases). V lost 8 bases and J lost 5, with 18 bases in between. Germline loops: CDR1 MNHEY, CDR2 SMNVEV (reference sequence). This CDR3 comprises 15 residues.

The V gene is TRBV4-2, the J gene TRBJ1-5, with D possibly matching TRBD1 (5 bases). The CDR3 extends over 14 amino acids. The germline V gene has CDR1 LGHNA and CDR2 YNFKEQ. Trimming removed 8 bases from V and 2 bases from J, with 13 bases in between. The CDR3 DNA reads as TGTGCCAGCGGCTGGGGGGTTGGCAATCAGCCCCAGCATTTT. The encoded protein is CASGWGVGNQPQHF.

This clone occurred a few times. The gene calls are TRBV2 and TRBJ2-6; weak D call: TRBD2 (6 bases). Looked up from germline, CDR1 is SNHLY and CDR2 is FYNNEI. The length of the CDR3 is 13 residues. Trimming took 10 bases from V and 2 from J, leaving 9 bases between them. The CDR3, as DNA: TGTGCCACCGGGGGTGCTGGGGCCAACGTCCTGACTTTC. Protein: CATGGAGANVLTF.

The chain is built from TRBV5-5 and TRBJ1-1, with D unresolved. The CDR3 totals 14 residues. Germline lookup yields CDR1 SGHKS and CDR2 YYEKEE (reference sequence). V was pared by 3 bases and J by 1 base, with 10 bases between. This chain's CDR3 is CASSWGVANTEAFF. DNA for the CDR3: TGTGCCAGCAGCTGGGGAGTTGCGAACACTGAAGCTTTCTTT.